The 24 T cell receptor beta chains below all came from one sample that was sequenced in a study of blood T cell repertoires in COVID-19. The repertoire was sequenced with immunoSEQ multiplex PCR; TCRdb's copy has only in-frame clones and lacks some. The repertoire holds approximately 250,000 clones, with around 90% as singletons. The sequenced material came from PBMCs or T cells enriched from blood (not recorded which). These receptor sequences come from a woman aged 25-40 years with acute COVID-19.

This clone showed up just once. The chain uses TRBV12-3 or TRBV12-4 and TRBJ1-2; D call uncertain. The V end lost 3 bases, the J end lost 8 bases, and 13 bases lay between the germline ends. The CDR3 consists of 13 residues. CDR3 protein: CASSLRQSEGYTF. The DNA for the CDR3 is TGTGCCAGCAGTTTGAGGCAGTCGGAAGGCTACACCTTC.

This clone was detected once. The J gene is TRBJ1-4, the V gene TRBV20-1; weak D call: TRBD1 (5 bases). V was trimmed by 5 bases and J by 8 bases, leaving 9 bases between them. Looked up from germline, CDR1 is DFQATT and CDR2 is SNEGSKA (reference sequence). The CDR3 is 11 residues long. CDR3 nucleotide sequence: TGCAGTGCTGTCAACAGGGAAAAACTGTTTTTT. It encodes CSAVNREKLFF.

The V gene is TRBV6-2 or TRBV6-3, the J gene TRBJ2-2; 7 nucleotides agree with TRBD1. The CDR3 consists of 16 residues. Trimming cost V 4 bases and J 4 bases; bases outside gene matches: 9. Germline V gene lookup returns CDR1 MNHEY and CDR2 SVGEGT. The CDR3 sequence: CASSSLRQGVTGELFF. In DNA, the CDR3 is TGTGCCAGCAGTTCCCTTCGACAGGGTGTCACCGGGGAGCTGTTTTTT.

The rearrangement uses TRBV7-9 and TRBJ2-5; D is perhaps TRBD2 (5 bases). V lost 0 bases, J lost 2 bases, and 19 bases lay in between. CDR1 and CDR2 (germline): SEHNR, FQNEAQ (reference sequence). The CDR3 sequence is 18 residues long. CDR3 amino acids: CASSLARVGTVVQETQYF. CDR3 coding DNA: TGTGCCAGCAGCTTAGCGCGGGTGGGTACAGTCGTTCAAGAGACCCAGTACTTC.

The CDR3 reads CASSSRDSSSGNTIYF. CDR3 DNA sequence: TGTGCCAGCAGTTCCCGGGACTCGAGCTCTGGAAACACCATATATTTT. J is TRBJ1-3 and V is TRBV28; D may be TRBD1 (5 bases). V was trimmed by 4 bases and J by 0 bases, leaving 13 bases between them. The CDR3 contains 16 residues. CDR1 and CDR2 (germline): MDHEN, SYDVKM.

In DNA form, the CDR3 reads TGTGCCAGTAGTATTGGTCGGGGTAATGAAGCTTTCTTT. Translation gives CASSIGRGNEAFF. This chain connects TRBV19 to TRBJ1-1; no firm D call. Between the trimmed V and J ends, which lost 3 bases and 7 bases, there was a span of 12 bases. The CDR3 has 13 amino acids. Germline lookup yields CDR1 LNHDA and CDR2 SQIVND (reference sequence). Together with reference TRBV19 and TRBJ1-1, the CDR3 gives the full variable domain: DGGITQSPKYLFRKEGQNVTLSCEQNLNHDAMYWYRQDPGQGLRLIYYSQIVNDFQKGDIAEGYSVSREKKESFPLTVTSAQKNPTAFYLCASSIGRGNEAFFGQGTRLTVV.

The chain has TRBV4-1 and TRBJ2-3, with TRBD2 identical over 7 bases. Trimming took 5 bases from V and 0 from J; bases not matched to a gene: 5. Germline lookup yields CDR1 MGHRA and CDR2 YSYEKL. The CDR3 sequence is 15 residues long. CDR3 DNA: TGCGCCAGCAGCTTACTAGCGTCTAGCACAGATACGCAGTATTTT. Amino acids: CASSLLASSTDTQYF.

The chain joins TRBV27 to TRBJ1-1, with D possibly being TRBD1 (6 bases). CDR1 and CDR2 from the germline V gene are MNHEY and SMNVEV (reference sequence). Trimming took 8 bases from V and 1 from J, leaving 14 bases between them. CDR3 length: 14 amino acids. The CDR3 DNA reads TGTGCCAGCTGGAACAGGGAGAGGAACACTGAAGCTTTCTTT. It codes for CASWNRERNTEAFF.

The chain combines TRBV24-1 with TRBJ2-3; 9 bases are a match to TRBD1. Trimming took 5 bases from V and 2 from J; bases not matched to a gene: 10. The germline V gene encodes CDR1 KGHDR and CDR2 SFDVKD. The CDR3 is made up of 17 amino acids. The CDR3 DNA reads as TGTGCCACCAGTGCACCTCCGGGACAGGGTGCCACAGATACGCAGTATTTT. The encoded protein is CATSAPPGQGATDTQYF.

J is TRBJ2-3 and V is TRBV28; 7 bases align to TRBD1. This CDR3 has 17 amino acids. The V gene's germline CDR1 is MDHEN and CDR2 SYDVKM. Trimming at V came to 3 bases and at J to 4 bases, leaving 13 bases not matched to a gene. For the CDR3, the DNA is TGTGCCAGCAGTTTGGGCCAGGGGGTGAGGAGATCAGATACGCAGTATTTT. Encoded protein: CASSLGQGVRRSDTQYF.

The chain joins TRBV19 to TRBJ2-1; 7 nucleotides line up with TRBD2. V trimming: 5 bases; J trimming: 6 bases; junction bases outside the gene matches: 1. CDR3 length: 12 residues. Per germline, CDR1 LNHDA and CDR2 SQIVND (reference sequence). The CDR3 nucleotides read TGTGCCAGTAGTGGGACTATCAATGAGCAGTTCTTC. It is translated as CASSGTINEQFF.

This sequence joins TRBV27 and TRBJ2-3; 9 bases match TRBD2. The CDR3 runs to 16 residues. V dropped 3 bases and J dropped 4; count of bases not matched to a gene: 8. From germline, CDR1 is MNHEY and CDR2 SMNVEV (reference sequence). The CDR3 loop is CASSLGGRVVSDTQYF. The CDR3 nucleotides are TGTGCCAGCAGTTTGGGCGGGAGGGTGGTGTCAGATACGCAGTATTTT.

This sequence joins TRBV30 and TRBJ1-5; 7 positions agree with TRBD1. Germline V lookup: CDR1 GTSNPN, CDR2 SVGIG (reference sequence). The CDR3 loop spans 13 amino acids. Trimming took 8 bases from V and 2 from J; bases not matched to a gene: 6. The CDR3 here is CAGNTGGNQPQHF. DNA of the CDR3: TGTGCCGGCAATACAGGGGGCAATCAGCCCCAGCATTTT.

V and J are TRBV27 and TRBJ2-1; TRBD2 aligns across 10 bases. This CDR3 spans 13 amino acids. With V trimmed by 3 bases and J by 12 bases, 5 bases remained unmatched. Germline V CDR1 and CDR2: MNHEY, SMNVEV (reference sequence). The CDR3 DNA is TGTGCCAGCAGTTTCCTAGCGGGAGTGGGGCAGTTCTTC. Its translation: CASSFLAGVGQFF.

The rearrangement uses TRBV2 and TRBJ1-1, with D perhaps matching TRBD1 (5 bases). CDR1 and CDR2 from the germline V gene are SNHLY and FYNNEI. V was clipped by 7 bases and J by 5 bases, with 17 bases between them. This CDR3 region has 14 residues. CDR3 sequence reads: CASTLRVLATEAFF. The CDR3 coding sequence is TGTGCCAGCACTCTCAGGGTTCTTGCGACTGAAGCTTTCTTT. Using reference TRBV2 and TRBJ1-1 for the parts outside the CDR3, the full variable domain is EPEVTQTPSHQVTQMGQEVILRCVPISNHLYFYWYRQILGQKVEFLVSFYNNEISEKSEIFDDQFSVERPDGSNFTLKIRSTKLEDSAMYFCASTLRVLATEAFFGQGTRLTVV.

The V and J genes are TRBV30 and TRBJ1-5; tentatively, D is TRBD1 (6 bases). The CDR3 extends over 16 amino acids. In germline, CDR1 is GTSNPN, CDR2 SVGIG (reference sequence). V lost 2 bases and J 2 bases, leaving 16 bases between the germline ends. The chain's CDR3 is CAWSWSFEGGNQPQHF. The CDR3 DNA reads TGTGCCTGGAGTTGGTCGTTCGAGGGGGGCAATCAGCCCCAGCATTTT.

V usage is TRBV30 and J usage is TRBJ1-2, with D possibly being TRBD1 (5 bases). The V and J ends lost 5 bases and 5 bases respectively, with 15 bases between them. CDR1 and CDR2 (germline): GTSNPN, SVGIG (reference sequence). The CDR3 is made up of 13 amino acids. The CDR3, as DNA: TGTGCCTGGGCGACGCAACGGGGGTATGGCTACACCTTC. Encoded protein: CAWATQRGYGYTF.

The chain recombines TRBV4-1 with TRBJ2-1, with TRBD2 matching over 7 bases. The CDR3 is made up of 16 amino acids. Germline CDR1 is MGHRA and CDR2 is YSYEKL. V shed 7 bases and J 2 bases; nucleotides not matched to a gene: 11. CDR3 amino acids: CASTASAGATYNEQFF. The CDR3 bases are TGCGCCAGCACCGCCTCGGCGGGAGCTACCTACAATGAGCAGTTCTTC.

The V gene is TRBV29-1, the J gene TRBJ2-1; the match to TRBD2 covers 14 bases. The CDR3 is 18 amino acids. Unmatched junction bases numbered 11, after V lost 6 bases and J lost 1 base. CDR1 is SQVTM and CDR2 is ANQGSEA in the germline V gene. The CDR3 here is CSVEPGLAGGSSYNEQFF. DNA of the CDR3: TGCAGCGTCGAACCCGGACTAGCGGGAGGCTCATCCTACAATGAGCAGTTCTTC.

V gene TRBV6-2 or TRBV6-3 combines with J gene TRBJ2-7, with 8 bases that match TRBD2. After removal of 0 bases from V and 7 bases from J, the junction contained 8 bases not matched to a gene. The germline gives CDR1 MNHEY, CDR2 SVGEGT. The CDR3 consists of 15 residues. This CDR3 reads CASSYSWTSRVEQYF. The CDR3 DNA reads TGTGCCAGCAGTTACTCATGGACTAGCAGGGTTGAGCAGTACTTC.

This chain links TRBV7-9 with TRBJ2-1, with 10 bases that match TRBD2. The CDR3 loop spans 15 amino acids. V lost 2 bases to trimming and J lost 7 bases; unmatched junction nucleotides: 5. The germline V gene encodes CDR1 SEHNR and CDR2 FQNEAQ (reference sequence). This CDR3 reads CASSLFLAGVNEQFF. Here the CDR3 DNA reads TGTGCCAGCAGCTTATTTCTAGCGGGAGTTAATGAGCAGTTCTTC. The whole variable domain, remainder taken from reference TRBV7-9 and TRBJ2-1, is DTGVSQNPRHKITKRGQNVTFRCDPISEHNRLYWYRQTLGQGPEFLTYFQNEAQLEKSRLLSDRFSAERPKGSFSTLEIQRTEQGDSAMYLCASSLFLAGVNEQFFGPGTRLTVL.

This chain joins TRBV28 and TRBJ2-2; 9 positions agree with TRBD2. The length of the CDR3 is 16 residues. J gave up 4 bases and V 4 bases, and 7 bases lay outside the gene matches. Germline V gene data show CDR1 as MDHEN and CDR2 as SYDVKM. The CDR3 DNA sequence: TGTGCCAGCAGTTCCCCGCTAGCGGGGCTCACCGGGGAGCTGTTTTTT. As protein: CASSSPLAGLTGELFF.

This clone showed up just once. V gene TRBV24-1 combines with J gene TRBJ1-5; tentatively, D is TRBD1 (6 bases). Germline V gene lookup returns CDR1 KGHDR and CDR2 SFDVKD. Trimming cost V 4 bases and J 0 bases, with 9 bases left between them. This CDR3 is built from 15 residues. CDR3 coding DNA: TGTGCCACCAGTGACAACAGGGATAGCAATCAGCCCCAGCATTTT. It yields the protein CATSDNRDSNQPQHF.

The V call is TRBV7-6, the J call TRBJ1-4; possible D gene TRBD1, 6 bases. Germline V gene data show CDR1 as SGHVS and CDR2 as FNYEAQ. Trimming removed 4 bases at V and 5 bases at J, with 11 bases between. The CDR3 runs 14 residues. In DNA form, the CDR3 reads TGTGCCAGCAGCTCGAACAGGGAGAATGAAAAACTGTTTTTT. Protein sequence: CASSSNRENEKLFF.